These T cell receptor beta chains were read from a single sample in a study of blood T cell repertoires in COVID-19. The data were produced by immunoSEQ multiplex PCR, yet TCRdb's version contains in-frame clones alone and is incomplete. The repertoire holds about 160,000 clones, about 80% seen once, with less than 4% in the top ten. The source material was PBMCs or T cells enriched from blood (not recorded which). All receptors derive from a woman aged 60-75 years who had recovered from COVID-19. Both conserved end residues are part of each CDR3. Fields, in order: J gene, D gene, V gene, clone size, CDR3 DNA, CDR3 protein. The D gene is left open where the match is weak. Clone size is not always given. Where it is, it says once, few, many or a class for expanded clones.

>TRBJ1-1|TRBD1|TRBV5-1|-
TGCGCCAGCAGCTGGGACAGGAACACTGAAGCTTTCTTT
CASSWDRNTEAFF
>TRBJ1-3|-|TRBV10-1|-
TGCGCCAGCGGAGACAGCGACTCTGGAAACACCATATATTTT
CASGDSDSGNTIYF
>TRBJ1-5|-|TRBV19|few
TGTGCCAGTAGTATAGATCTCTACATAGGGGGTAGCAATCAGCCCCAGCATTTT
CASSIDLYIGGSNQPQHF
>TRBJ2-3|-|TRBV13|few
TGTGCCAGCAGCTTCGTGGGGAGGACAGATACGCAGTATTTT
CASSFVGRTDTQYF
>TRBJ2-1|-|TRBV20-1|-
TGCAGTGCTAGTGAGGGGGGGCCAAACAATGAGCAGTTCTTC
CSASEGGPNNEQFF
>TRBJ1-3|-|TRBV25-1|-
TGTGCCAGCAGTGATAGGGGAGGGACTGGAAACACCATATATTTT
CASSDRGGTGNTIYF
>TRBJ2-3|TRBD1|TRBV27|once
TGTGCCAGCAGTTTACGGACAGGGCGAGGGGTTAGCACAGATACGCAGTATTTT
CASSLRTGRGVSTDTQYF
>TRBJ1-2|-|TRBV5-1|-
TGCGCCAGCAGCTTGGCCGGGGGGAGCGACTATGGCTACACCTTC
CASSLAGGSDYGYTF
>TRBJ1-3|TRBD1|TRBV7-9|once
TGTGCCAGCAGCTTGGGCGGCAGGGGGTATTTT
CASSLGGRGYF
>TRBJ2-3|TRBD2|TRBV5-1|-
TGCGCCAGCAGCGGGGGACTAGCGGGGGAAGGTTATACGCAGTATTTT
CASSGGLAGEGYTQYF
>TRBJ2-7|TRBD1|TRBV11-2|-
TGTGCCAGCAGCGATCGGGACAGGGACCATTACGAGCAGTACTTC
CASSDRDRDHYEQYF
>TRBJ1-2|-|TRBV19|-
TGTGCCAGTAGTATTACAAGCTATGGCTACACCTTC
CASSITSYGYTF
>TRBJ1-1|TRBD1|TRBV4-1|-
TGCGCCAGCAGCCAATTACAGGGGGACACTGAAGCTTTCTTT
CASSQLQGDTEAFF
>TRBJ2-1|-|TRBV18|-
TGTGCCAGCTCACTCGTAGGGGCAAATGAGCAGTTCTTC
CASSLVGANEQFF
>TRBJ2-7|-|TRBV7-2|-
TGTGCCAGCAGCTCCCGGGACATTCCCTACGAGCAGTACTTC
CASSSRDIPYEQYF
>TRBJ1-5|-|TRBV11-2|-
TGTGCCAGCAGCCCCGGGGGGGCTGGGAATCAGCCCCAGCATTTT
CASSPGGAGNQPQHF
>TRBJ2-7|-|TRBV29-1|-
TGCAGCTTTCAGAAGGGGGGGCGCCCCTACGAGCAGTACTTC
CSFQKGGRPYEQYF
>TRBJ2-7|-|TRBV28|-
TGTGCCAGCAGTTCTTTCCGGACAGCGACCTACGAGCAGTACTTC
CASSSFRTATYEQYF
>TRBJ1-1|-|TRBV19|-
TGTGCCAGTAGTGACCCCTTTGTAGGGGTCACTGAAGCTTTCTTT
CASSDPFVGVTEAFF
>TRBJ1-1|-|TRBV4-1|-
TGCGCCAGCAGCCAAAGCAGGGTTGAGAACACTGAAGCTTTCTTT
CASSQSRVENTEAFF
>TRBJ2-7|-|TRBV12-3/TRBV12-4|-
TGTGCCAGCAAATTTGGAGAGGGCCAGGTATACTTC
CASKFGEGQVYF
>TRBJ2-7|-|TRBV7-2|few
TGTGCCAGCAGCTTATTCCAGGGCAGATACGAGCAGTACTTC
CASSLFQGRYEQYF
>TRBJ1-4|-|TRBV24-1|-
TGTGCCACCAGTGACTCCAAGGACAGTGAAAAACTGTTTTTT
CATSDSKDSEKLFF
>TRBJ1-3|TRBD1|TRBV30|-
TGTGCCTGGAGTAGAGGGACAGGCGGAAACACCATATATTTT
CAWSRGTGGNTIYF
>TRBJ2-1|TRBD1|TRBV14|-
TGTGCCAGCAGCCCCCCCCGGGGACAGGGCCCCTACAATGAGCAGTTCTTC
CASSPPRGQGPYNEQFF
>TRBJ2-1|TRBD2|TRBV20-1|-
TGCAGTGCTGAGACTAGCGGGGACCAGGTCTTC
CSAETSGDQVF
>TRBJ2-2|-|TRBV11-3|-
TGTGCCAGCAGCTTGGGGGGCACCGGGGAGCTGTTTTTT
CASSLGGTGELFF
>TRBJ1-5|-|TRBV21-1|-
TGTGCCAGCAGCAAAGCGGGCAGGGGGGATCAGCCCCAGCATTTT
CASSKAGRGDQPQHF
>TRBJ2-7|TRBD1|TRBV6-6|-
TGTGCCAGCAGTACGACAGGGGCCGAGCAGTACTTC
CASSTTGAEQYF
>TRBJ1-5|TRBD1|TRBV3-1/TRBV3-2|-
TGTGCCAGCAGCATCGGACAGGGCGGTCAGCCCCAGCATTTT
CASSIGQGGQPQHF
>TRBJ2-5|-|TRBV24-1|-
TGTGCCACCAGTGACCGGGGGTACTCGTACCAAGAGACCCAGTACTTC
CATSDRGYSYQETQYF
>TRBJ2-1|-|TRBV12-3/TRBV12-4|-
TGTGCCAGCAGGGTCCGGGATGAGCAGTTCTTC
CASRVRDEQFF
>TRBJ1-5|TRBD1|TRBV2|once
TGTGCCAGCAGATCCGGGACAGGGGGTAGCAATCAGCCCCAGCATTTT
CASRSGTGGSNQPQHF
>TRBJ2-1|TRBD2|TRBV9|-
TGTGCCAGCACCCAAAGCGGGGGGAATTACAATGAGCAGTTCTTC
CASTQSGGNYNEQFF
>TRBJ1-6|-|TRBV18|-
TGTGCCAGCTCACCACCGAACAGGGAAAATTCACCCCTCCACTTT
CASSPPNRENSPLHF
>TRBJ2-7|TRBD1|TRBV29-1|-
TGCAGCGCCTCGACAGGGGGTCTAGAAGAGCAGTACTTC
CSASTGGLEEQYF
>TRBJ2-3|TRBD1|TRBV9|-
TGTGCCAGCAGCGCGACAGGGGGGGCCGATACGCAGTATTTT
CASSATGGADTQYF
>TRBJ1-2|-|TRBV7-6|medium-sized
TGTGCCAGCAGCTTAGCTGCGGGCCGGGACTATGGCTACACCTTC
CASSLAAGRDYGYTF
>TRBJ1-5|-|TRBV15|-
TGTGCCACCAGCAGACCCATACAGGGCTATAGCAATCAGCCCCAGCATTTT
CATSRPIQGYSNQPQHF
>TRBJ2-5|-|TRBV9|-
TGTGCCAGCAGTGTAGACCCTGGGCAGACCCAGTACTTC
CASSVDPGQTQYF
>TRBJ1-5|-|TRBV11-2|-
TGTGCCAGCAGCGCAGGATACAATCAGCCCCAGCATTTT
CASSAGYNQPQHF
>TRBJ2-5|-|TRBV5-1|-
TGCGCCAGCAGCTCCTGGCGGGGTCAAGAGACCCAGTACTTC
CASSSWRGQETQYF
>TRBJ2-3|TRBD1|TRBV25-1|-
TGTGCCAGCAGTGACTGGACAGGGGTAACGGATACGCAGTATTTT
CASSDWTGVTDTQYF